Listed below are T cell receptor beta chains from one sample, sequenced in a study of metastatic and nonmetastatic thyroid tumors. TCRdb re-clonotyped the PCR reads via MiXCR. The sample holds 25,000 to 35,000 clones, roughly 16% seen once. The sample comprised blood. All receptors derive from a female donor with papillary thyroid cancer or a benign thyroid nodule (not recorded which). Some clones in this sample may be carry-over from other donors' samples. Both conserved end residues are part of each CDR3. Size is stated for part of the rows, as once, few or many counts, or as a class when the clone is expanded.

J gene | clone size | V gene | CDR3 protein
TRBJ1-1 | many | TRBV30 | CAWRGGSWNTEAFF
TRBJ2-2 | many | TRBV4-1 | CASSLDSGVNTGELFF
TRBJ2-1 | . | TRBV6-1 | CASSAPSSSCNEQFF
TRBJ2-1 | many | TRBV14 | CASSQNRGNHNEQFF
TRBJ1-2 | few | TRBV28 | CASSEQELYGYTF
TRBJ1-5 | . | TRBV20-1 | CSARIGRGNQPQHF
TRBJ1-5 | many | TRBV28 | CASSLSGQGEQPQHF
TRBJ1-1 | many | TRBV2 | CASADRAMNTEAFF
TRBJ1-3 | medium-sized | TRBV6-1 | CASSLRTRNENTIYF
TRBJ2-7 | many | TRBV14 | CASSQGQEQYF
TRBJ1-4 | medium-sized | TRBV6-1 | CASSDEVEKLFF
TRBJ2-5 | many | TRBV18 | CASSSAETQYF
TRBJ2-1 | . | TRBV6-2/TRBV6-3 | CASSYLGGAVPSYNEQFF
TRBJ1-2 | many | TRBV7-3 | CASSQTGGDGYTF
TRBJ1-1 | medium-sized | TRBV6-1 | CASSAGPSGTEAFF
TRBJ1-6 | few | TRBV2 | CASSEYGENSPLHF
TRBJ1-2 | few | TRBV30 | CASSGTGALRDGYTF
TRBJ2-1 | . | TRBV28 | CASSFGGSRNEQFF
TRBJ2-7 | many | TRBV7-6 | CASSASSGFRDEQYF
TRBJ2-1 | many | TRBV5-1 | CASKGLAESYNEQFF
TRBJ2-1 | many | TRBV11-1 | CASSLTSGGPILFF
TRBJ1-2 | . | TRBV25-1 | CASSDSRGTLYGYTF
TRBJ2-7 | . | TRBV12-3/TRBV12-4 | CASRGSGSGYEQYF
TRBJ1-3 | few | TRBV6-1 | CASSEFGGSGNTIYF
TRBJ2-1 | few | TRBV2 | CASERGDYYNEQFF
TRBJ1-6 | many | TRBV7-9 | CASSLIAGTGVSPLHF
TRBJ2-7 | few | TRBV18 | CASSRRPVTLFFVYEQYF
TRBJ1-2 | many | TRBV30 | CACLESGQGLYGYTF
TRBJ1-2 | few | TRBV28 | CVSSSAQAYYGYTF
TRBJ2-1 | many | TRBV20-1 | CSARRTGGKDNEQFF
TRBJ2-1 | many | TRBV20-1 | CSASGTSGGYNEQFF
TRBJ1-2 | many | TRBV2 | CASRGEGGIYGYTF
TRBJ2-1 | medium-sized | TRBV6-5 | CASSYRDPSNEQFF
TRBJ1-2 | few | TRBV2 | CASSSTLQGFYGYTF